This T cell receptor beta chain was sequenced for a study of response to subunit inactivated influenza vaccine. TCRdb analysed the RT-PCR reads with MiXCR anew, one entry per CDR3 protein. The sample lists more than 400,000 distinct CDR3 sequences; approximately 7.3% were seen once. Germline lookup yields CDR1 ENHRY and CDR2 SYGVKD. The V end was cut by 2 bases, the J end by 5 bases, with 12 bases between. The CDR3 runs 15 residues. This clonotype was counted once. Its target is unknown. The study, taken as a whole, reports: There was a suggestion from the authors that each seasonal influenza vaccination recruits few new T cells.

This sequence was found in a man between 50 and 70 years old who received an inactivated influenza vaccine. The V and J genes are TRBV10-3 and TRBJ2-2; D is tentatively TRBD1 or TRBD2 (5 bases each). Sequencing used PBMCs from blood, obtained around 25 months after vaccination. The CDR3 DNA follows: TGTGCCATCAGTGAGAGCAACAGGAGGACCGGGGAGCTGTTTTTT. This sequence encodes CAISESNRRTGELFF.